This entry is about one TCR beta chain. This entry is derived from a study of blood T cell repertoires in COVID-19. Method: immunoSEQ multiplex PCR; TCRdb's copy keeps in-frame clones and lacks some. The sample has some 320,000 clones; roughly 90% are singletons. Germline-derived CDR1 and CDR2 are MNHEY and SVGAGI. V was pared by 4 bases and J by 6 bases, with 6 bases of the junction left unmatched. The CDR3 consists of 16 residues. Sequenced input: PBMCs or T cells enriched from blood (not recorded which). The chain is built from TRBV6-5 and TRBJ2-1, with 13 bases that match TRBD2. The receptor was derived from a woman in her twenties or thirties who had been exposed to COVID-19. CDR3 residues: CASSSRLAGGINEQFF. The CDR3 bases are TGTGCCAGCAGTTCCCGACTAGCGGGGGGAATCAATGAGCAGTTCTTC.